A selection of T cell receptor beta chains follows, all from one sample in a study of regulatory T cells in long-lasting Graves disease. MiXCR was run by TCRdb on the multiplex PCR reads, yielding one entry per CDR3 protein. Seen here are over 350,000 distinct CDR3 sequences, about 14% observed once, and the top ten hold roughly 15%. This sample was also put to use in a study of T cells in Graves' hyperthyroidism and ophthalmopathy.

The specimen was peripheral blood mononuclear cells (PBMCs), collected at new diagnosis, from a patient treated with antithyroid drugs. These receptor sequences come from a woman between 45 and 60 years old with Graves disease. Each CDR3 is given with its conserved first and last residue. D genes are given only for firm matches. Rows may omit the clone size; those that give it use once, few, many or a size class.

cdr3_length,v_call,d_call,j_call,clone_size,cdr3_aa
14,TRBV28,-,TRBJ2-2,-,CASSLYAITGELFF
13,TRBV28,-,TRBJ1-1,-,CTSSSLMNTEAFF
16,TRBV7-2,-,TRBJ2-7,few,CASSSQVGKLSYEQYF
14,TRBV9,-,TRBJ2-2,-,CASSGNRWTGELSF
15,TRBV7-9,TRBD2,TRBJ2-1,many,CASNMGLAGYNEQFF
15,TRBV12-3/TRBV12-4,TRBD2,TRBJ2-7,many,CASSLGPGTSGEQYF
15,TRBV30,TRBD2,TRBJ2-1,-,CAWSAGLAGVIEQFF
16,TRBV11-2,-,TRBJ2-2,-,CASSFTGGRYTGELFF
15,TRBV7-3,TRBD1,TRBJ2-7,few,CASSLSPDRNYEQYF
14,TRBV9,-,TRBJ1-4,many,CASSVGDSGEKLFF
16,TRBV13,TRBD1,TRBJ1-1,many,CASSGRQGGSGTEAFF
15,TRBV19,-,TRBJ2-2,few,CASSTSGTPTGELFF
13,TRBV5-1,-,TRBJ2-1,many,CASSLGTDNEQFF
17,TRBV29-1,-,TRBJ2-5,few,CRNTGVFRSLGQETQYF
15,TRBV2,-,TRBJ2-3,-,CASTPEQTGTDTQYF